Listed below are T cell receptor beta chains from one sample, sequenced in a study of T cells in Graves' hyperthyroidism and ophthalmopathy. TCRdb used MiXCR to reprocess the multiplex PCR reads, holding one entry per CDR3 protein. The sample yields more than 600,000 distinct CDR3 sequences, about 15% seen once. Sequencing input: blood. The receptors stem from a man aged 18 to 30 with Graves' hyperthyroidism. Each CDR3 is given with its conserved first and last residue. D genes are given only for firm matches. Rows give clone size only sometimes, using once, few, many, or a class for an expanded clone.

CASSENGDTEAFF,TGCGCCAGCAGTGAGAACGGGGACACTGAAGCTTTCTTT,few,TRBV10-2,TRBJ1-1,NA
CASSPIHTEAFF,TGTGCCAGCAGCCCTATACACACTGAAGCTTTCTTT,few,TRBV28,TRBJ1-1,NA
CSARRASGRYEQFF,TGCAGTGCCCGGAGGGCTAGCGGGAGGTATGAGCAGTTCTTC,NA,TRBV20-1,TRBJ2-1,TRBD2
CASSPWGEQYF,TGTGCCAGCAGCCCCTGGGGTGAGCAGTACTTC,few,TRBV27,TRBJ2-7,NA
CASSFSAGDPTQGTQYF,TGTGCCAGCAGCTTCTCTGCAGGGGACCCTACGCAGGGTACGCAGTATTTT,many,TRBV11-3,TRBJ2-3,NA
CAIQQDTQYF,TGTGCTATCCAGCAAGATACGCAGTATTTT,few,TRBV12-3/TRBV12-4,TRBJ2-3,NA
CASSLTASNTEAFF,TGTGCCAGCAGCTTAACCGCATCGAACACTGAAGCTTTCTTT,many,TRBV7-8,TRBJ1-1,NA
CAWSVTENTGELFF,TGTGCCTGGAGTGTTACGGAGAACACCGGGGAGCTGTTTTTT,many,TRBV30,TRBJ2-2,NA
CASIPGGAGGRYEQYF,TGTGCCAGCATCCCCGGCGGAGCGGGAGGTCGTTACGAGCAGTACTTC,many,TRBV2,TRBJ2-7,TRBD2
CASSLEPGRGAETQYF,TGTGCCAGCAGCTTAGAACCGGGGAGGGGGGCAGAGACCCAGTACTTC,many,TRBV7-8,TRBJ2-5,NA
CASSMGLAGGPYEQYF,TGTGCCAGTAGTATGGGGCTAGCGGGAGGGCCCTACGAGCAGTACTTC,NA,TRBV19,TRBJ2-7,TRBD2
CSIPGRNNYEQYF,TGCAGCATACCGGGACGGAATAACTACGAGCAGTACTTC,NA,TRBV29-1,TRBJ2-7,NA
CASGLVGLAGAPSNEQFF,TGTGCTAGTGGTTTGGTAGGGCTAGCGGGAGCCCCTTCCAATGAGCAGTTCTTC,many,TRBV12-5,TRBJ2-1,TRBD2
CAWKDDRGKSPLHF,TGTGCCTGGAAAGATGACAGGGGAAAATCACCCCTCCACTTT,NA,TRBV30,TRBJ1-6,TRBD1
CAWSVDRTLADYGYTF,TGTGCCTGGAGTGTAGACCGGACCCTCGCGGACTATGGCTACACCTTC,NA,TRBV30,TRBJ1-2,NA
CSASGVAWGYTF,TGCAGTGCTTCGGGAGTGGCCTGGGGCTACACCTTC,few,TRBV20-1,TRBJ1-2,NA
CSVPRGIGYEQYF,TGCAGCGTTCCCAGGGGGATCGGCTACGAGCAGTACTTC,NA,TRBV29-1,TRBJ2-7,TRBD1
CSAGRSSYNEQFF,TGCAGCGCTGGGAGAAGCTCCTACAATGAGCAGTTCTTC,NA,TRBV29-1,TRBJ2-1,NA
CSASPTGSGANVLTF,TGCAGTGCTAGTCCAACAGGCTCTGGGGCCAACGTCCTGACTTTC,few,TRBV20-1,TRBJ2-6,NA
CASRPSGAGAKNIQYF,TGTGCCAGCAGACCTAGCGGGGCCGGCGCCAAAAACATTCAGTACTTC,few,TRBV7-9,TRBJ2-4,TRBD2
CSARDPDQETQYF,TGCAGTGCTAGAGACCCGGACCAAGAGACCCAGTACTTC,many,TRBV20-1,TRBJ2-5,NA
CASSLSREGLYEQYF,TGTGCCAGCAGTTTGTCGCGGGAGGGCCTTTACGAGCAGTACTTC,NA,TRBV12-3/TRBV12-4,TRBJ2-7,TRBD2
CASSVGEKNTEAFF,TGTGCCAGCAGTGTGGGGGAGAAGAACACTGAAGCTTTCTTT,many,TRBV13,TRBJ1-1,NA
CAISEFLPGTSGFNEQFF,TGTGCCATCAGTGAGTTCCTGCCCGGGACTAGCGGCTTCAATGAGCAGTTCTTC,many,TRBV10-3,TRBJ2-1,TRBD2
CASSPRGSGRDEQFF,TGTGCCAGCAGCCCCCGAGGTAGCGGGAGGGATGAGCAGTTCTTC,NA,TRBV11-1,TRBJ2-1,TRBD2
CASSRYLGRALDNEQFF,TGTGCCAGCAGCCGCTATCTCGGGAGGGCCCTCGACAATGAGCAGTTCTTC,NA,TRBV5-5,TRBJ2-1,TRBD2
CAWIGPGELFF,TGTGCCTGGATAGGACCCGGGGAGCTGTTTTTT,NA,TRBV30,TRBJ2-2,NA
CASGGTADTDTQYF,TGTGCCAGCGGTGGGACAGCAGACACAGATACGCAGTATTTT,many,TRBV6-1,TRBJ2-3,TRBD1
CASSQDRLAGGIHYEQYF,TGCGCCAGCAGCCAAGATCGATTAGCGGGAGGGATTCACTACGAGCAGTACTTC,NA,TRBV4-3,TRBJ2-7,TRBD2
CASSLRRNEQFF,TGTGCCAGCAGCTTACGAAGAAATGAGCAGTTCTTC,many,TRBV7-2,TRBJ2-1,NA
CSATGAGREQYF,TGCAGTGCTACTGGAGCGGGACGCGAGCAGTACTTC,many,TRBV20-1,TRBJ2-7,TRBD2